The 22 T cell receptor beta chains below were found in one sample sequenced in a study of cytomegalovirus exposure and HLA in healthy donors. TCRdb's table, derived via immunoSEQ multiplex PCR, lists solely in-frame clones and lacks some. This table has 150,000 to 200,000 clones, around 84% appearing once. The sample comprised PBMCs. The receptors stem from a young man in good health and CMV-seropositive.

The V and J genes are TRBV2 and TRBJ2-7, with D possibly matching TRBD1 (8 bases). V was clipped by 1 base and J by 1 base, with 20 bases between them. The CDR3 runs to 18 residues. Germline lookup yields CDR1 SNHLY and CDR2 FYNNEI. The CDR3 protein is CASSEEESGTGLSYEQYF. The CDR3 nucleotides read TGTGCCAGCAGTGAAGAAGAGAGCGGGACAGGACTTTCCTACGAGCAGTACTTC. Full variable domain (remainder filled in from reference TRBV2 and TRBJ2-7): EPEVTQTPSHQVTQMGQEVILRCVPISNHLYFYWYRQILGQKVEFLVSFYNNEISEKSEIFDDQFSVERPDGSNFTLKIRSTKLEDSAMYFCASSEEESGTGLSYEQYFGPGTRLTVT.

The chain carries TRBV30 and TRBJ2-7; no definite D call. Trimming removed 2 bases at V and 6 bases at J, with 11 bases between. CDR1 and CDR2 from the germline V gene are GTSNPN and SVGIG (reference sequence). CDR3 length: 12 residues. The DNA for the CDR3 is TGTGCCTGGAGTACGGTCCGTCGCGAGCAGTACTTC. This encodes CAWSTVRREQYF.

In this sample, this clone turned up once. The chain carries TRBV11-2 and TRBJ2-3, with TRBD1 as a possible D gene (6 bases). The V end lost 3 bases, the J end lost 4 bases, and 8 bases lay between the germline ends. The CDR3 consists of 13 residues. Germline V gene sequence: CDR1 SGHAT, CDR2 FQNNGV. DNA for the CDR3: TGTGCCAGCAGCTTCCAGGGGTCAGATACGCAGTATTTT. This sequence encodes CASSFQGSDTQYF.

The chain combines TRBV6-4 with TRBJ2-1, with 10 positions matching TRBD1. V trimming: 5 bases; J trimming: 3 bases; junction bases outside the gene matches: 4. The CDR3 sequence is 15 residues long. Germline V CDR1 and CDR2: MRHNA, SNTAGT. The CDR3 DNA follows: TGTGCCAGCAGTTCCGGGACAGGGGACTACAATGAGCAGTTCTTC. Amino acids: CASSSGTGDYNEQFF.

The V gene is TRBV7-3, the J gene TRBJ1-2; 7 bases fit TRBD1. CDR3 length: 15 amino acids. Germline values: CDR1 SGHTA, CDR2 FQGTGA. Trimming took 5 bases from V and 4 from J; bases not matched to a gene: 10. DNA for the CDR3: TGTGCCAGCAGCCCCGGGCCGACAGGGACCTATGGCTACACCTTC. This translates into CASSPGPTGTYGYTF.

The CDR3 DNA reads TGTGCCAGCAGCCGGGACAGGCGGGATGAAAAACTGTTTTTT. Residues: CASSRDRRDEKLFF. The chain carries TRBV5-6 and TRBJ1-4; 8 positions agree with TRBD1. J gave up 6 bases and V 4 bases, and 5 bases lay outside the gene matches. The CDR3 consists of 14 residues. Germline V gives CDR1 SGHDT, CDR2 YYEEEE.

The gene calls are TRBV2 and TRBJ2-7; TRBD1 aligns across 10 bases. Germline V CDR1 and CDR2: SNHLY, FYNNEI. CDR3 length: 13 amino acids. After removal of 8 bases from V and 5 bases from J, the junction contained 6 bases not matched to a gene. The CDR3 bases are TGTGCCAGCTTTTCCGGGACAGGGGACGAGCAGTACTTC. Translating it yields CASFSGTGDEQYF.

The chain carries TRBV7-9 and TRBJ1-4, with 8 bases fitting TRBD1. The CDR3 spans 16 residues. V lost 5 bases, J lost 5 bases, and 10 bases stayed unmatched. Looked up from germline, CDR1 is SEHNR and CDR2 is FQNEAQ (reference sequence). In DNA, the CDR3 is TGTGCCAGCAGCGCCGGGAGACAGGGGTTCAATGAAAAACTGTTTTTT. Translation: CASSAGRQGFNEKLFF.

The CDR3 bases are TGTGCCAGCAGTGGACAGGGGAATGAAAAACTGTTTTTT. Translated: CASSGQGNEKLFF. The J gene is TRBJ1-4, the V gene TRBV2; 8 positions agree with TRBD1. This CDR3 spans 13 amino acids. J lost 5 bases, V lost 4 bases, and 0 bases had no gene match. The V gene's germline CDR1 is SNHLY and CDR2 FYNNEI.

Worth noting for this clone: Other DNA variants within this sample encode the same CDR3. The chain recombines TRBV5-4 with TRBJ2-1; D call uncertain. Trimming took off 2 bases at V and 6 bases at J, with 3 bases between the two ends. The germline V gene encodes CDR1 SGHNT and CDR2 YYREEE (reference sequence). The CDR3 sequence is 11 residues long. This CDR3 is CASSFLNEQFF. For the CDR3, the DNA is TGTGCCAGCAGCTTTCTCAATGAGCAGTTCTTC.

In its sample, this clone was seen a few times. The V gene is TRBV4-2, the J gene TRBJ2-4, with TRBD1 as a possible D gene (5 bases). Trimming removed 0 bases at V and 7 bases at J, with 16 bases between. This CDR3 spans 16 amino acids. The germline V gene has CDR1 LGHNA and CDR2 YNFKEQ. The CDR3 DNA is TGTGCCAGCAGCCAAGATGTCCGGACACCCCAGAACATTCAGTACTTC. It specifies CASSQDVRTPQNIQYF.

This clone occurred once. The chain combines TRBV5-1 with TRBJ2-1; TRBD2 matches 9 bases. V shed 4 bases and J 6 bases; nucleotides not matched to a gene: 5. From germline, CDR1 is SGHRS and CDR2 YFSETQ. The CDR3 has 14 amino acids. The CDR3 is CASSPGLASNEQFF. Here the CDR3 DNA reads TGCGCCAGCAGCCCGGGACTAGCCTCCAATGAGCAGTTCTTC.

The chain couples TRBV2 to TRBJ2-7, with 7 bases aligning to TRBD1. The CDR3 length is 13 residues. Germline CDR1 reads SNHLY; CDR2 reads FYNNEI. Trimming at V came to 6 bases and at J to 3 bases, leaving 5 bases not matched to a gene. CDR3 residues: CASRRDSYYEQYF. The CDR3 DNA reads as TGTGCCAGCAGGAGGGACAGCTACTACGAGCAGTACTTC.

The chain couples TRBV18 to TRBJ2-1; no clear D gene. From germline, CDR1 is KGHSH and CDR2 LQKENI. Trimming left V 5 bases short and J 3 bases short, with 11 bases between. The CDR3 is 14 residues long. CDR3 region: CASSSDLFYNEQFF. The CDR3, as DNA: TGTGCCAGCTCATCCGACTTGTTCTACAATGAGCAGTTCTTC. The full variable domain, in which reference TRBV18 and TRBJ2-1 provide the parts outside the CDR3, is NAGVMQNPRHLVRRRGQEARLRCSPMKGHSHVYWYRQLPEEGLKFMVYLQKENIIDESGMPKERFSAEFPKEGPSILRIQQVVRGDSAAYFCASSSDLFYNEQFFGPGTRLTVL.

The chain employs TRBV4-1 and TRBJ1-2; TRBD1 might be the D (6 bases). The CDR3 consists of 13 residues. Trimming stripped 3 bases from V and 4 bases from J, with 9 bases between. Looked up from germline, CDR1 is MGHRA and CDR2 is YSYEKL. CDR3 sequence: CASSQDSRYGYTF. Here the CDR3 DNA reads TGCGCCAGCAGCCAGGACAGTCGCTATGGCTACACCTTC.

The CDR3 reads CASYFQGFNTEAFF. In nucleotides, the CDR3 is TGTGCCAGCTATTTTCAGGGCTTCAACACTGAAGCTTTCTTT. V and J are TRBV27 and TRBJ1-1, with D possibly matching TRBD1 (5 bases). This CDR3 region has 14 residues. Germline lookup yields CDR1 MNHEY and CDR2 SMNVEV (reference sequence). Trimming stripped 8 bases from V and 2 bases from J, with 15 bases between.

The rearrangement uses TRBV7-9 and TRBJ2-3, with TRBD1 matching 9 bases. This CDR3 is 14 amino acids long. Germline V gene data show CDR1 as SEHNR and CDR2 as FQNEAQ (reference sequence). With 7 bases clipped from V and 4 bases from J, the junction kept 6 bases outside the gene matches. As DNA, the CDR3 is TGTGCCAGCAAACAGGGGGCTGGAGCAGATACGCAGTATTTT. It encodes CASKQGAGADTQYF.

This sequence joins TRBV4-1 and TRBJ2-7, with 8 bases fitting TRBD2. CDR1 and CDR2 (germline): MGHRA, YSYEKL. After removal of 0 bases from V and 7 bases from J, the junction contained 11 bases not matched to a gene. This CDR3 comprises 16 residues. CDR3 DNA sequence: TGCGCCAGCAGCCAAGAGACTAGCGACCCGGGGAGGGAGCAGTACTTC. Translating it yields CASSQETSDPGREQYF.

The V gene is TRBV19, the J gene TRBJ1-1, with D possibly matching TRBD1 (6 bases). The CDR3 extends over 16 amino acids. In germline, CDR1 is LNHDA, CDR2 SQIVND (reference sequence). V lost 7 bases and J lost 0, with 18 bases in between. The CDR3 protein is CASMGTGMGMNTEAFF. In nucleotides, the CDR3 is TGTGCCAGTATGGGAACAGGGATGGGAATGAACACTGAAGCTTTCTTT.

This rearrangement joins TRBV10-3 to TRBJ2-7; maybe TRBD1 (5 bases). The CDR3 extends over 12 amino acids. CDR1 is ENHRY and CDR2 is SYGVKD in the germline V gene. V was pared by 6 bases and J by 0 bases, with 6 bases between. The CDR3 sequence is CAIRTASYEQYF. The CDR3 coding sequence is TGTGCCATCAGGACAGCCTCCTACGAGCAGTACTTC.

The V gene is TRBV28, the J gene TRBJ2-7; D remains unclear. The germline V and J ends were trimmed by 7 bases and 6 bases, with 22 bases remaining between them. CDR1 and CDR2 (germline): MDHEN, SYDVKM. The CDR3 is 15 amino acids. CDR3 in DNA: TGTGCCAGCACCATAACTCCGAGGCCTTGGTCCGAGCAGTACTTC. Translated, it gives CASTITPRPWSEQYF.

This CDR3 reads CASSRQGKTFF. The CDR3 nucleotides are TGTGCCAGCAGCCGACAGGGTAAGACTTTCTTT. This chain uses TRBV6-6 with TRBJ1-1, with 7 bases identical to TRBD1. Germline CDR1 MNHNY, CDR2 SVGAGI (reference sequence). The CDR3 has 11 amino acids. After removal of 6 bases from V and 12 bases from J, the junction contained 7 bases not matched to a gene.